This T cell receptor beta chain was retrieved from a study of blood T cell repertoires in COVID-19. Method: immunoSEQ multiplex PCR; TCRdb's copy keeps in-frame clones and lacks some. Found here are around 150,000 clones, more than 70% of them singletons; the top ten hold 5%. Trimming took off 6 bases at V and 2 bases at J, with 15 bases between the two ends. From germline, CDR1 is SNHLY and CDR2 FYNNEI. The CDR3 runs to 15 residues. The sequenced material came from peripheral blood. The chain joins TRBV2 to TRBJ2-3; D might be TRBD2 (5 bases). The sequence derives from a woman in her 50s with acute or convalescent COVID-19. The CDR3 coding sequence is TGTGCCAGCAGCTTCGGAGCGGCGGACACAGATACGCAGTATTTT. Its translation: CASSFGAADTDTQYF.